These T cell receptor beta chains were read from a single sample in a study of regulatory T cells in long-lasting Graves disease. Each CDR3 protein is one row after TCRdb ran MiXCR on the multiplex PCR reads. The sample gives approximately 380,000 distinct CDR3 sequences, around 20% of which show up once; less than 25% is in the top ten. The sample consisted of peripheral blood mononuclear cells (PBMCs), taken when the disease was refractory, from a patient treated with antithyroid drugs. The receptors stem from a female donor with Graves disease. Each CDR3 is given with its conserved first and last residue. D genes are given only for firm matches. Clone size is stated in some rows and not others, as once, few, many or a class when expanded.

abundance,j_gene,d_gene,v_gene,len,CDR3nt,CDR3aa
-,TRBJ2-6,TRBD1,TRBV24-1,16,TGTGCCACCAGTGACCCGGGACAGGCAGGGGCCAACGTCCTGACTTTC,CATSDPGQAGANVLTF
many,TRBJ2-5,-,TRBV12-3/TRBV12-4,14,TGTGCCAGCAGCTTACAGGGAATAGGAGAGACCCAGTACTTC,CASSLQGIGETQYF
-,TRBJ1-1,-,TRBV19,15,TGTGCCAGTAGTCCCCCCGGGGGGCAGGTCACTGAAGCTTTCTTT,CASSPPGGQVTEAFF
-,TRBJ2-5,-,TRBV6-5,15,TGTGCCAGCAGTTACCACGGGACTGGGGGAGAGACCCAGTACTTC,CASSYHGTGGETQYF
many,TRBJ2-4,-,TRBV12-5,14,TGTGCTAGTGGTTTGGACCCGGGACTTCCAATTCTTAACTTC,CASGLDPGLPILNF
few,TRBJ1-2,TRBD1,TRBV20-1,13,TGCAGTGCTAGGGACAGGGGATCGGATGGCTACACCTTC,CSARDRGSDGYTF
-,TRBJ1-5,-,TRBV10-3,14,TGTGCCATCAGTGAGGCCCAAGGGGGTCAGCCCCAGCATTTT,CAISEAQGGQPQHF
few,TRBJ2-6,TRBD1,TRBV5-1,19,TGCGCCAGCAGCTCCTGGGGACAGGCTGACCTCTCTGGGGCCAACGTCCTGACTTTC,CASSSWGQADLSGANVLTF
few,TRBJ1-5,-,TRBV4-3,16,TGCGCCAGCAGCCAAGATTTCGGCGGCTATGATCAGCCCCAGCATTTT,CASSQDFGGYDQPQHF
many,TRBJ2-5,TRBD1,TRBV7-9,15,TGTGCCAGCAGCTCGAACGACAGGGGGCTAGAGACCCAGTACTTC,CASSSNDRGLETQYF
-,TRBJ2-6,TRBD2,TRBV19,18,TGTGCCAGTAGTACCCCCGGGACTAGCACTCCTGGGGCCAACGTCCTGACTTTC,CASSTPGTSTPGANVLTF
-,TRBJ1-5,TRBD1,TRBV15,15,TGTGCCACCAGCAGAGTCCGGGACAGGGATGAGCCCCAGCATTTT,CATSRVRDRDEPQHF
-,TRBJ1-1,-,TRBV9,14,TGTGCCAGCAGCGTCGTCTCCGGACCGATGGAGGCTTTCTTT,CASSVVSGPMEAFF
-,TRBJ2-7,-,TRBV7-2,13,TGTGCCAGCAGTCGGGGCGCGACGTACGAGCAGTACTTC,CASSRGATYEQYF
many,TRBJ2-5,TRBD2,TRBV6-1,12,TGTGCCATTGGAGGGAGGGGAGAGACCCAGTACTTC,CAIGGRGETQYF